Listed below are T cell receptor beta chains from one sample, sequenced in a study of blood T cells in healthy people across ages. TCRdb reanalysed the 5' RACE reads using MiXCR and keeps one entry per CDR3 protein. The table has approximately 690,000 distinct CDR3 sequences, 58% seen once. The sequenced sample consisted of blood. Receptors were obtained from a man aged 55 to 70 in good health. CDR3s include the opening cysteine and the closing phenylalanine or tryptophan. Fields, in order: J gene, D gene, V gene, clone size, CDR3 DNA, CDR3 protein. D genes are given only for firm matches. Size is omitted from some rows. Given values are once, few, many or a class for expanded clones.

TRBJ2-3	-	TRBV12-3/TRBV12-4	-	TGTGCCAGCAGTTTGCAAGCCGGGAGCACAGATACGCAGTATTTT	CASSLQAGSTDTQYF
TRBJ2-5	-	TRBV20-1	-	TGCAGTGCTAGAGAGGAGAAGGGGCCGTGGGAGACCCAGTACTTC	CSAREEKGPWETQYF
TRBJ1-2	TRBD1	TRBV20-1	-	TGCAGTGCTAGTTTGGACAGGCCACTCTGGGGTCTCGGGGGCTATGGCTACACCTTC	CSASLDRPLWGLGGYGYTF
TRBJ2-1	-	TRBV3-1	-	TGTGCCAGCAGCCAAGTGGGGGGCAGGGCCTACAATGAGCAGTTCTTC	CASSQVGGRAYNEQFF
TRBJ1-2	-	TRBV6-5	-	TGTGCCAGCATCCGGCCGGAACTCGGGAGCTACACCTTC	CASIRPELGSYTF
TRBJ1-1	-	TRBV4-2	-	TGTGCCAGCACCACCGGGGAGGGATTTAACACTGAAGCTTTCTTT	CASTTGEGFNTEAFF
TRBJ2-1	TRBD2	TRBV7-2	-	TGTGCCAGCAGCTTAGAAAGCGGGGGAGGAGATGAGCAGTTCTTC	CASSLESGGGDEQFF
TRBJ2-7	-	TRBV6-1	-	TGTGCCAGCAATTACCGGGACACTCCCTCCTACGAGCAGTACTTC	CASNYRDTPSYEQYF
TRBJ1-5	-	TRBV19	few	TGTGCCAGTAGTATGTTCGCAAGCAATCAGCCCCAGCATTTT	CASSMFASNQPQHF
TRBJ2-5	-	TRBV28	once	TGTGCCAGCAGTTTGGCGGGACAGCCCCAAGAGACCCAGTACTTC	CASSLAGQPQETQYF
TRBJ1-4	TRBD1	TRBV20-1	once	TGCAGTGCTCTTGGCAGGGGGGGAGAAAAACTGTTTTTT	CSALGRGGEKLFF
TRBJ2-7	TRBD1	TRBV19	few	TGTGCCAGTAGTATCGGACAGGGGCTGGGCGAGCAGTACTTC	CASSIGQGLGEQYF
TRBJ1-2	-	TRBV3-1	-	TGTGCCAGCAGCCAAGGTCAGGGTTTGTATGGCTACACCTTC	CASSQGQGLYGYTF
TRBJ1-4	-	TRBV5-5	few	TGTGCCAGCAGCTTAGCGCCCTTGGGGCCAAATGAAAAACTGTTTTTT	CASSLAPLGPNEKLFF
TRBJ2-7	TRBD2	TRBV4-1	few	TGCGCCAGCAGCCCTCCTAGCGGGGGGACCTACGAGCAGTACTTC	CASSPPSGGTYEQYF
TRBJ2-3	TRBD1	TRBV4-2	few	TGTGCCAGCAGCCCGGGACAGGGGGCTGGAGATACGCAGTATTTT	CASSPGQGAGDTQYF
TRBJ2-1	-	TRBV10-3	-	TGTGCCATCAGCGCCCAACAGGGCAGTTCCTACAATGAGCAGTTCTTC	CAISAQQGSSYNEQFF
TRBJ2-4	TRBD1	TRBV9	few	TGTGCCAGCAGCGTAGGGCTCACAGGGGGCGGAACCAAAAACATTCAGTACTTC	CASSVGLTGGGTKNIQYF
TRBJ2-5	TRBD2	TRBV20-1	-	TGCAGTGCTAGTCCCGGGACTAGCGGCCAAGAGACCCAGTACTTC	CSASPGTSGQETQYF
TRBJ1-2	-	TRBV3-1	-	TGTGCCAGCAGCCAACATTTGGGGGACTATGGCTACACCTTC	CASSQHLGDYGYTF
TRBJ2-5	TRBD1	TRBV3-1	-	TGTGCCAGCAGCCGACAGGGCTATCCAGGGACCCAGTACTTC	CASSRQGYPGTQYF
TRBJ1-2	-	TRBV5-1	-	TGCGCCAGCAGCGGCGGGGCCAGCCCTAGGGAGGGCTACACCTTC	CASSGGASPREGYTF
TRBJ1-2	-	TRBV19	once	TGTGCCAGTAGTATAGGAGGGCGGAACTATGGCTACACCTTC	CASSIGGRNYGYTF
TRBJ2-1	-	TRBV6-5	few	TGTGCCAGCAGCCGAACAGGGACCCTTCCCAATGAGCAGTTCTTC	CASSRTGTLPNEQFF
TRBJ1-2	TRBD1	TRBV20-1	-	TGCAGTGCTAGAGATGGGGCAGGGGGTGGCTACACCTTC	CSARDGAGGGYTF